The 14 T cell receptor beta chains below were found in one sample sequenced in a study of cytomegalovirus exposure and HLA in healthy donors. The PCR made use of 60 Vbeta and 13 Jbeta primers. Profiling relied on immunoSEQ multiplex PCR, and the TCRdb table lists in-frame clones only, not all of them. Altogether around 80,000 clones are present, over 70% being singletons, with the ten largest covering over 8%. The sequencing input was PBMCs. The receptors originated from a middle-aged man in good health and CMV-seropositive.

This sequence joins TRBV5-1 and TRBJ1-5; possible D gene TRBD1, 5 bases. Germline V CDR1 and CDR2: SGHRS, YFSETQ. V lost 4 bases and J lost 10, with 18 bases in between. The CDR3 runs 14 residues. The CDR3 DNA reads TGCGCCAGCAGCGGCGGGACGAGCAATGAACCCCAGCATTTT. The encoded protein is CASSGGTSNEPQHF.

The J gene is TRBJ2-7, the V gene TRBV10-1; tentatively, D is TRBD2 (5 bases). The V end was cut by 3 bases, the J end by 1 base, with 10 bases between. From germline, CDR1 is WNHNN and CDR2 SYGVQD (reference sequence). This CDR3 has 14 residues. CDR3 protein: CASSEVKRSYEQYF. Here the CDR3 DNA reads TGCGCCAGCAGTGAAGTGAAGCGGTCCTACGAGCAGTACTTC.

The V and J genes are TRBV18 and TRBJ1-1; possible D gene TRBD1, 5 bases. Deletions cut 3 bases from V and 5 bases from J, with 13 bases between. Germline V gene lookup returns CDR1 KGHSH and CDR2 LQKENI. This CDR3 comprises 14 residues. The CDR3 coding sequence is TGTGCCAGCTCACCCTACAAGGGGCTGACTGAAGCTTTCTTT. Residues: CASSPYKGLTEAFF.

The rearrangement joins TRBV7-9 to TRBJ1-4; D possibly corresponds to TRBD1 (6 bases). Trimming took 3 bases from V and 7 from J, leaving 15 bases between them. The CDR3 is 15 amino acids. From germline, CDR1 is SEHNR and CDR2 FQNEAQ (reference sequence). CDR3 region: CASSFVGGGGEKLFF. CDR3 sequence (DNA): TGTGCCAGCAGCTTCGTCGGGGGGGGCGGTGAAAAACTGTTTTTT.

The CDR3 reads CASSQDLTGGTEAFF. The CDR3, as DNA: TGTGCCAGCAGCCAAGATTTAACCGGGGGCACTGAAGCTTTCTTT. The rearrangement links TRBV14 to TRBJ1-1; D might be TRBD1 (5 bases). Germline assignment: CDR1 SGHDN and CDR2 FVKESK. V lost 0 bases and J lost 4, with 12 bases in between. The CDR3 has 15 residues.

This clone was counted between two and nine times. V is TRBV7-2 and J is TRBJ1-5; D remains ambiguous. V was cut by 5 bases and J by 1 base, with 9 bases left in between. Germline loops: CDR1 SGHTA, CDR2 FQGNSA. CDR3 length equals 14 residues. The CDR3 sequence: CASSPNLSNQPQHF. Here the CDR3 DNA reads TGTGCCAGCAGCCCTAACTTGAGCAATCAGCCCCAGCATTTT.

This chain uses TRBV5-1 with TRBJ2-7, with TRBD2 matching 9 bases. CDR1 and CDR2 (germline): SGHRS, YFSETQ. Trimming at V came to 4 bases and at J to 1 base, leaving 6 bases not matched to a gene. The CDR3 is 15 residues long. The DNA for the CDR3 is TGCGCCAGCAGCGTTACTAGCGGGTCTTCCTACGAGCAGTACTTC. Translation: CASSVTSGSSYEQYF.

The chain's CDR3 is CASSLRGLAGGEARYEQYF. The DNA of the CDR3 is TGTGCCAGCTCCCTACGCGGACTAGCGGGAGGGGAAGCTCGATACGAGCAGTACTTC. This chain joins TRBV18 and TRBJ2-7, with 15 positions matching TRBD2. Looked up from germline, CDR1 is KGHSH and CDR2 is LQKENI. The CDR3 covers 19 residues. The V gene end was trimmed by 6 bases and the J gene end by 4 bases; junction bases not matched to a gene: 16.

The chain employs TRBV11-2 and TRBJ1-1, with TRBD1 identical over 8 bases. The CDR3 extends over 13 amino acids. CDR1 is SGHAT, CDR2 FQNNGV, per germline. J gave up 5 bases and V 5 bases, and 4 bases lay outside the gene matches. The CDR3: CASSRDRRTEAFF. DNA for the CDR3: TGTGCCAGCAGCCGGGACAGGCGGACTGAAGCTTTCTTT.

The chain employs TRBV15 and TRBJ2-7; 7 bases agree with TRBD1. The germline gives CDR1 LNHNV, CDR2 YYDKDF (reference sequence). V shed 4 bases, J shed 7 bases, and the junction held 19 bases outside the gene matches. The CDR3 totals 17 residues. DNA for the CDR3: TGTGCCACCAGCAACCCTAGGACAGGCCCGATGCGATGGGAGCAGTACTTC. Protein: CATSNPRTGPMRWEQYF. Combining the CDR3 with reference TRBV15 and TRBJ2-7 gives the whole variable domain DAMVIQNPRYQVTQFGKPVTLSCSQTLNHNVMYWYQQKSSQAPKLLFHYYDKDFNNEADTPDNFQSRRPNTSFCFLDIRSPGLGDTAMYLCATSNPRTGPMRWEQYFGPGTRLTVT.

This chain uses TRBV5-4 with TRBJ2-7; TRBD2 is a possible D gene (5 bases). Trimming took off 0 bases at V and 7 bases at J, with 11 bases between the two ends. Germline V gives CDR1 SGHNT, CDR2 YYREEE (reference sequence). This CDR3 has 13 residues. CDR3 DNA sequence: TGTGCCAGCAGCTTGGGGGGAGAGGGTGAGCAGTACTTC. Amino acid sequence: CASSLGGEGEQYF.

This clone has more than one count but fewer than ten. The chain recombines TRBV9 with TRBJ2-7; D uncertain. In germline, CDR1 is SGDLS, CDR2 YYNGEE. This CDR3 has 15 residues. V was cut by 0 bases and J by 3 bases, with 13 bases left in between. The CDR3 is CASSVAPQVNYEQYF. The CDR3 DNA reads as TGTGCCAGCAGCGTAGCCCCGCAGGTAAACTACGAGCAGTACTTC.

At least ten counts were recorded for this clone. The V and J genes are TRBV2 and TRBJ2-7; TRBD1 matches 7 bases. The V segment lost 4 bases and the J segment 4 bases; nucleotides outside the gene matches: 10. There are 15 residues in the CDR3. Looked up from germline, CDR1 is SNHLY and CDR2 is FYNNEI. This chain's CDR3 is CASSVEGGFMYEQYF. CDR3 sequence (DNA): TGTGCCAGCAGTGTCGAAGGGGGCTTTATGTACGAGCAGTACTTC.

Only one count was recorded for this clone. This chain uses TRBV30 with TRBJ2-3; 15 bases align to TRBD2. Trimming at V came to 0 bases and at J to 4 bases, leaving 5 bases not matched to a gene. Germline-derived CDR1 and CDR2 are GTSNPN and SVGIG (reference sequence). This CDR3 is 17 amino acids long. The CDR3 spells CAWSVPRTSGGADTQYF. Here the CDR3 DNA reads TGTGCCTGGAGTGTACCCCGGACTAGCGGGGGGGCAGATACGCAGTATTTT.